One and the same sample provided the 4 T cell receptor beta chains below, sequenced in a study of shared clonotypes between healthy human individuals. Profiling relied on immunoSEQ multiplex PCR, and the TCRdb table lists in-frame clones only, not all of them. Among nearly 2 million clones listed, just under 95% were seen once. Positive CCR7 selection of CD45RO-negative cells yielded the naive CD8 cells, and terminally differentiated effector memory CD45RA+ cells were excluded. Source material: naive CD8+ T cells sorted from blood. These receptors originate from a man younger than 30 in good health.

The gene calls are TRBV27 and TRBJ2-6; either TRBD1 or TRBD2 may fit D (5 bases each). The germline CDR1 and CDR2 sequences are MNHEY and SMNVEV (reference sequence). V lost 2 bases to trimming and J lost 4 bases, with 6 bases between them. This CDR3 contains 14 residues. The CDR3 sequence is CASSLGDGANVLTF. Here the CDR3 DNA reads TGTGCCAGCAGTTTAGGGGACGGGGCCAACGTCCTGACTTTC.

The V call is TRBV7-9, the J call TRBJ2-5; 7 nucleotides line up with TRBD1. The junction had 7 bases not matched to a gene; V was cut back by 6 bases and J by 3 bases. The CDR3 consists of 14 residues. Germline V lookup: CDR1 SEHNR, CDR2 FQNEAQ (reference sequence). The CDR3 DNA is TGTGCCAGCAGTTCTTGGGACAGAAAAGAGACCCAGTACTTC. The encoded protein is CASSSWDRKETQYF.

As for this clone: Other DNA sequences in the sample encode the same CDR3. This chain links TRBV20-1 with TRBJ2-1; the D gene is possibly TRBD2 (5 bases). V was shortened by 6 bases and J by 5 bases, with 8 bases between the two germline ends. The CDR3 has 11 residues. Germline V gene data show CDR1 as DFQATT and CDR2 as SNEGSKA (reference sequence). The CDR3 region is CSAGENNEQFF. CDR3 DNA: TGCAGTGCGGGAGAAAACAATGAGCAGTTCTTC.

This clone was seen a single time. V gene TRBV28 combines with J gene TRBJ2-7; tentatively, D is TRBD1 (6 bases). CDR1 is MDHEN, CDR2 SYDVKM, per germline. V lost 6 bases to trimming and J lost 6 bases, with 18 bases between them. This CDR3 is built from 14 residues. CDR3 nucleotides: TGTGCCAGCAGATTGGGACACTCACTCATCGAGCAGTACTTC. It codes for CASRLGHSLIEQYF.